This is a list of T cell receptor beta chains from one sample in a study of breast tumors, draining lymph nodes, adjacent tissues. TCRdb redid the calling of the multiplex PCR reads with MiXCR, one entry per CDR3 protein. The sample yields roughly 120,000 distinct CDR3 sequences, just under 20% seen once. The sample was axillary lymph node tissue. The receptors derive from a female donor with breast cancer. Some clones in this sample may be carry-over from other donors' samples. The CDR3 runs from the conserved cysteine through the conserved F or W. The order of the fields is D gene, V gene, J gene, clone size, CDR3 DNA, CDR3 protein. The D gene is left open where the match is weak. Clone size, where shown, is once, few, many, or a class for clones that have expanded.

D gene: -
V gene: TRBV9
J gene: TRBJ2-1
clone size: many
CDR3 DNA: TGTGCCAGCAGTTCCGGATCCGATACCAACAATGAGCAGTTCTTC
CDR3 protein: CASSSGSDTNNEQFF

D gene: TRBD1
V gene: TRBV9
J gene: TRBJ1-2
clone size: few
CDR3 DNA: TGTGCCAGCAGCGCCCCACACGGGACAGGGGGGAACTATGGCTACACCTTC
CDR3 protein: CASSAPHGTGGNYGYTF

D gene: -
V gene: TRBV18
J gene: TRBJ2-5
clone size: many
CDR3 DNA: TGTGCCAGCTCACCGAGGACAGAACAAGAGACCCAGTACTTC
CDR3 protein: CASSPRTEQETQYF

D gene: -
V gene: TRBV20-1
J gene: TRBJ2-7
clone size: many
CDR3 DNA: TGCAGTGCCAGGACCTTAGGCTCCTACGAGCAGTACTTC
CDR3 protein: CSARTLGSYEQYF

D gene: TRBD2
V gene: TRBV2
J gene: TRBJ2-7
clone size: many
CDR3 DNA: TGTGCCAGCACCGGAGCGGGAGAAGGGTACGAGCAGTACTTC
CDR3 protein: CASTGAGEGYEQYF

D gene: -
V gene: TRBV11-2
J gene: TRBJ1-5
clone size: -
CDR3 DNA: TGTGCCAGCAGCTTAGCTTTTGGACAGCCCCAGCATTTT
CDR3 protein: CASSLAFGQPQHF

D gene: -
V gene: TRBV12-3/TRBV12-4
J gene: TRBJ2-5
clone size: many
CDR3 DNA: TGTGCCAGCAGTCCCCACGCAGAGACCCAGTACTTC
CDR3 protein: CASSPHAETQYF

D gene: -
V gene: TRBV27
J gene: TRBJ2-7
clone size: many
CDR3 DNA: TGTGCCAGCAGGGGGGTCGCATCGCAGTACTTC
CDR3 protein: CASRGVASQYF

D gene: TRBD2
V gene: TRBV7-8
J gene: TRBJ2-7
clone size: many
CDR3 DNA: TGTGCCAGCAGCTTATCTGGACTAGCGCCCGAGCAGTACTTC
CDR3 protein: CASSLSGLAPEQYF

D gene: -
V gene: TRBV5-1
J gene: TRBJ1-2
clone size: many
CDR3 DNA: TGCGCCAGCAGCTTCCCGGACGGGAACTATGGCTACACCTTC
CDR3 protein: CASSFPDGNYGYTF

D gene: -
V gene: TRBV6-1
J gene: TRBJ2-6
clone size: few
CDR3 DNA: TGTGCCAGCAGTGAATCAGAAGCCGGGGCCAACGTCCTGACTTTC
CDR3 protein: CASSESEAGANVLTF

D gene: TRBD1
V gene: TRBV6-1
J gene: TRBJ1-4
clone size: many
CDR3 DNA: TGTGCCAGCAGTGAGCCGGGACAGGGGCTCGAAAAACTGTTTTTT
CDR3 protein: CASSEPGQGLEKLFF

D gene: -
V gene: TRBV10-3
J gene: TRBJ1-4
clone size: many
CDR3 DNA: TGTGCCATCAGTGAGTCAGTAGGGGAGGGAGAAAAACTGTTTTTT
CDR3 protein: CAISESVGEGEKLFF

D gene: TRBD1
V gene: TRBV6-6
J gene: TRBJ1-4
clone size: many
CDR3 DNA: TGTGCCAGCAGTTACTCTGCAGGGGGTAATGAAAAACTGTTTTTT
CDR3 protein: CASSYSAGGNEKLFF

D gene: -
V gene: TRBV6-6
J gene: TRBJ2-3
clone size: -
CDR3 DNA: TGTGCCAGCAGTTACGGCAACAGGGGGGGGGGCCCAGATACGCAGTATTTT
CDR3 protein: CASSYGNRGGGPDTQYF

D gene: TRBD2
V gene: TRBV6-6
J gene: TRBJ2-3
clone size: many
CDR3 DNA: TGTGCCAGCAGTTACTCACGAGGGGAGGGGCTTAGCACAGATACGCAGTATTTT
CDR3 protein: CASSYSRGEGLSTDTQYF

D gene: -
V gene: TRBV19
J gene: TRBJ1-4
clone size: few
CDR3 DNA: TGTGCCAGTAGTCCGGACAGATCTAATGAAAAACTGTTTTTT
CDR3 protein: CASSPDRSNEKLFF

D gene: TRBD1
V gene: TRBV3-1
J gene: TRBJ2-2
clone size: -
CDR3 DNA: TGTGCCAGCAGCTTGGGACAGGGATGGTCCGGGGAGCTGTTTTTT
CDR3 protein: CASSLGQGWSGELFF

D gene: -
V gene: TRBV12-3/TRBV12-4
J gene: TRBJ2-2
clone size: few
CDR3 DNA: TGTGCCAGCAGTTTCTTGAGCCCGGGGCAGGGCGGTACCGGGGAGCTGTTTTTT
CDR3 protein: CASSFLSPGQGGTGELFF

D gene: -
V gene: TRBV6-6
J gene: TRBJ2-7
clone size: many
CDR3 DNA: TGTGCCAGCTGGGAGACAGGGGAGGGCGAGCAGTACTTC
CDR3 protein: CASWETGEGEQYF

D gene: TRBD2
V gene: TRBV7-8
J gene: TRBJ2-5
clone size: many
CDR3 DNA: TGTGCCAGCAGCTCTATCATTAGCGGGGGGGGTGAGACCCAGTACTTC
CDR3 protein: CASSSIISGGGETQYF

D gene: TRBD2
V gene: TRBV28
J gene: TRBJ2-3
clone size: -
CDR3 DNA: TGTGCCAGCAGCCCCCGTCTAGCGGGAGGGTGGGGGGGTACGCAGTATTTT
CDR3 protein: CASSPRLAGGWGGTQYF

D gene: -
V gene: TRBV4-2
J gene: TRBJ1-2
clone size: many
CDR3 DNA: TGTGCCAGCAGCCAAGTCGGGGCAGATTTTAACTATGGCTACACCTTC
CDR3 protein: CASSQVGADFNYGYTF

D gene: TRBD1
V gene: TRBV2
J gene: TRBJ2-7
clone size: -
CDR3 DNA: TGTGCCAGCAGTGAAAGGGACAGAGGTGGTGAGCAGTACTTC
CDR3 protein: CASSERDRGGEQYF

D gene: -
V gene: TRBV20-1
J gene: TRBJ2-3
clone size: many
CDR3 DNA: TGCAGCGCAACAAAATGGGATAGCGGCACAGATACGCAGTATTTT
CDR3 protein: CSATKWDSGTDTQYF

D gene: TRBD2
V gene: TRBV7-9
J gene: TRBJ2-3
clone size: many
CDR3 DNA: TGTGCCAGCAGCTTAGAACTAGCGGGAGCAGATACGCAGTATTTT
CDR3 protein: CASSLELAGADTQYF

D gene: -
V gene: TRBV5-5
J gene: TRBJ1-2
clone size: many
CDR3 DNA: TGTGCCAGCAGCTATGGCTACACCTTC
CDR3 protein: CASSYGYTF

D gene: TRBD2
V gene: TRBV9
J gene: TRBJ2-1
clone size: many
CDR3 DNA: TGTGCCAGCAGCGTAGAGCCTAGGGAACTAGCGGGAGACGAGCAGTTCTTC
CDR3 protein: CASSVEPRELAGDEQFF

D gene: TRBD2
V gene: TRBV10-2
J gene: TRBJ2-7
clone size: many
CDR3 DNA: TGCGCCACGAAAAGACTAGCGGGAGACCGGGCCTACGAGCAGTACTTC
CDR3 protein: CATKRLAGDRAYEQYF

D gene: -
V gene: TRBV10-1
J gene: TRBJ2-1
clone size: many
CDR3 DNA: TGCGCCAGCAGTGAGTCAGGCGCTGAGCAGTTCTTC
CDR3 protein: CASSESGAEQFF

D gene: TRBD2
V gene: TRBV5-4
J gene: TRBJ2-1
clone size: few
CDR3 DNA: TGTGCCAGCAGCCTGGCATCTTCTAGCGGGACTTTCAATGAGCAGTTCTTC
CDR3 protein: CASSLASSSGTFNEQFF